The present entry profiles one T cell receptor beta chain with its context. Caucasian adults living in Nashville, Tennessee, provided all samples. These data come from a study of shared clonotypes between healthy human individuals. There are 12 residues in the CDR3. CDR1 is LNHDA and CDR2 is SQIVND in the germline V gene (reference sequence). Trimming shortened V by 6 bases and J by 8 bases, and 13 bases separated the two germline ends. The method was immunoSEQ multiplex PCR; TCRdb's version includes in-frame clones alone and lacks a portion of them. This sample carries 530,000 or so clones, nearly 80% of them seen once, and the ten largest clones take around 13%.

J is TRBJ1-1 and V is TRBV19, with D possibly being TRBD1 (6 bases). This TCR derives from a woman in her 40s in good health. Some clones in this sample may be carry-over from other donors' samples. The source material was PBMCs. CDR3 loop: CASSNPGTEAFF. In DNA, the CDR3 is TGTGCCAGTAGCAATCCTGGGACAGAAGCTTTCTTT.